This T cell receptor (beta chain) was sequenced during a study of T cell repertoires in cytomegalovirus infection (dated by TCRdb to 2018 to 2020). For context, the study as a whole: The peptide stimulations were aimed at well-studied HLA-B-restricted epitopes as well as recently identified HLA-C-restricted CMV epitopes, whose presentation resists viral immunomodulation. Because public TCR beta signatures pointed to carriage of CMV infection together with the matching HLA type, the HLA type of each donor mattered for the analysis. Findings and caveats that apply to the study as a whole: Cumulative frequency of public TCR beta family members discriminated carriers of CMV infection plus the relevant HLA type in this cohort and an independent approximately 370-donor cohort. The ex vivo response was dominated by HLA-C-restricted CMV-specific TCR beta clonotypes, and the single most frequent clonotype in two of eight donors was supplied by these HLA-C-restricted clonotypes.

Here V drops 8 bases and J drops 2 bases, and the junction holds 2 bases not matched to any gene. CDR1 MNHEY and CDR2 SMNVEV are derived from the germline V gene (reference sequence). Including the terminal cysteine and phenylalanine, the CDR3 comprises 13 residues. The retained sequence is limited to the CDR3, 39 bases, with the frame set at the first base. As concerns this clonotype: Its antigen is not yet known. No per-base quality is available; no much larger clone lies one base away.

These reads were obtained on an Illumina HiSeq 1500. TCRdb trimmed the raw reads at Q25, called clones with MiXCR and kept productive beta chains. One record per CDR3 amino acid sequence lists the most common genes and DNA. This sample has about 830,000 distinct CDR3 sequences in its table, and about 33% of those were observed once. 12% of the sample belongs to the ten largest clones. The treatment or condition label here, explained by the study, means: in vitro stimulation with specific CMV peptide epitopes to enrich CMV-specific T cells. This receptor was taken from a human donor in good health (CMV status not recorded). Some clones in this sample may be carry-over from other donors' samples. The V and J segments used are TRBV27 and TRBJ1-1; TRBD1 lines up with 10 middle nucleotides. The sample was cultured CD8+ T cells from PBMCs, taken from culture after CMV antigen stimulation. The CDR3 reads as follows: CASGTGVNTEAFF. The nucleotide sequence is given as TGTGCCAGCGGGACAGGGGTAAACACTGAAGCTTTCTTT.